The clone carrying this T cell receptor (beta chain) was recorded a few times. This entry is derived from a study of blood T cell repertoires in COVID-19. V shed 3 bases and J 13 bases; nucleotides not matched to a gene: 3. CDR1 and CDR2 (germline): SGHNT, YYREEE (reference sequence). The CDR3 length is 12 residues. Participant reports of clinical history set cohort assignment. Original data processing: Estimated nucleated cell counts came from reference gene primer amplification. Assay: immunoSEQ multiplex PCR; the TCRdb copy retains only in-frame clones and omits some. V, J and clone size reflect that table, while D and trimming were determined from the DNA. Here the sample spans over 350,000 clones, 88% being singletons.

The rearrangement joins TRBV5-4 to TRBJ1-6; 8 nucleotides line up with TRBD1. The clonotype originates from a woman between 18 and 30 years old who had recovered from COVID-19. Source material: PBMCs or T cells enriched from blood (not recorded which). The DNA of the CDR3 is TGTGCCAGCAGCTCAGGGGGCGTCCCCCTCCACTTT. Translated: CASSSGGVPLHF. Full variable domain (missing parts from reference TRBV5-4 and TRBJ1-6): ETGVTQSPTHLIKTRGQQVTLRCSSQSGHNTVSWYQQALGQGPQFIFQYYREEENGRGNFPPRFSGLQFPNYSSELNVNALELDDSALYLCASSSGGVPLHFGNGTRLTVT.